The present T cell receptor beta chain was sequenced within a study of tumor-infiltrating lymphocytes in primary liver carcinoma. The wider study: With diameters of roughly 4 to 10 cm, tumors were stage T1-T3 N0M0.

Unsorted whole blood served as the source of blood RNA, and germline DNA was extracted as well. No treatment had been given to the patients, who were chronically infected with HBV. General observations from the study: Because the samples were bulk unsorted, the study did not compare CD4+ and CD8+ repertoires. Paired tumor-adjacent and tumor-blood samples overlapped less than tumor region pairs did.

Germline V gene data show CDR1 as MNHEY and CDR2 as SVGEGT. J gave up 4 bases and V 8 bases, and 10 bases lay outside the gene matches. This CDR3 has 14 residues. A constant-region primer served to make TCR beta cDNA from about 500 ng total RNA. Investigators got TCR beta libraries out of three nested multiplex PCR rounds, done with slightly modified ARM-PCR. The first two PCR rounds used TRBV1-TRBV30 forward primers with a C-beta reverse primer, about 10 cycles each. TCRdb itself ran the multiplex PCR reads through MiXCR, one entry per CDR3 protein. The table lists approximately 330,000 distinct CDR3 sequences, about 61% of them singletons. A remark on this clonotype: The antigen remains unidentified. A read error may explain this, as a much larger clone is one base away.

Input material: peripheral blood. J is TRBJ2-7 and V is TRBV6-2 or TRBV6-3, with 8 positions matching TRBD2. This TCR derives from a man aged 35 to 55 with primary liver carcinoma and hepatitis B virus infection. The chain's CDR3 is CASGGSGSQYEQYF. Here the CDR3 DNA reads TGTGCCAGCGGAGGGAGCGGGAGTCAGTACGAGCAGTACTTC.